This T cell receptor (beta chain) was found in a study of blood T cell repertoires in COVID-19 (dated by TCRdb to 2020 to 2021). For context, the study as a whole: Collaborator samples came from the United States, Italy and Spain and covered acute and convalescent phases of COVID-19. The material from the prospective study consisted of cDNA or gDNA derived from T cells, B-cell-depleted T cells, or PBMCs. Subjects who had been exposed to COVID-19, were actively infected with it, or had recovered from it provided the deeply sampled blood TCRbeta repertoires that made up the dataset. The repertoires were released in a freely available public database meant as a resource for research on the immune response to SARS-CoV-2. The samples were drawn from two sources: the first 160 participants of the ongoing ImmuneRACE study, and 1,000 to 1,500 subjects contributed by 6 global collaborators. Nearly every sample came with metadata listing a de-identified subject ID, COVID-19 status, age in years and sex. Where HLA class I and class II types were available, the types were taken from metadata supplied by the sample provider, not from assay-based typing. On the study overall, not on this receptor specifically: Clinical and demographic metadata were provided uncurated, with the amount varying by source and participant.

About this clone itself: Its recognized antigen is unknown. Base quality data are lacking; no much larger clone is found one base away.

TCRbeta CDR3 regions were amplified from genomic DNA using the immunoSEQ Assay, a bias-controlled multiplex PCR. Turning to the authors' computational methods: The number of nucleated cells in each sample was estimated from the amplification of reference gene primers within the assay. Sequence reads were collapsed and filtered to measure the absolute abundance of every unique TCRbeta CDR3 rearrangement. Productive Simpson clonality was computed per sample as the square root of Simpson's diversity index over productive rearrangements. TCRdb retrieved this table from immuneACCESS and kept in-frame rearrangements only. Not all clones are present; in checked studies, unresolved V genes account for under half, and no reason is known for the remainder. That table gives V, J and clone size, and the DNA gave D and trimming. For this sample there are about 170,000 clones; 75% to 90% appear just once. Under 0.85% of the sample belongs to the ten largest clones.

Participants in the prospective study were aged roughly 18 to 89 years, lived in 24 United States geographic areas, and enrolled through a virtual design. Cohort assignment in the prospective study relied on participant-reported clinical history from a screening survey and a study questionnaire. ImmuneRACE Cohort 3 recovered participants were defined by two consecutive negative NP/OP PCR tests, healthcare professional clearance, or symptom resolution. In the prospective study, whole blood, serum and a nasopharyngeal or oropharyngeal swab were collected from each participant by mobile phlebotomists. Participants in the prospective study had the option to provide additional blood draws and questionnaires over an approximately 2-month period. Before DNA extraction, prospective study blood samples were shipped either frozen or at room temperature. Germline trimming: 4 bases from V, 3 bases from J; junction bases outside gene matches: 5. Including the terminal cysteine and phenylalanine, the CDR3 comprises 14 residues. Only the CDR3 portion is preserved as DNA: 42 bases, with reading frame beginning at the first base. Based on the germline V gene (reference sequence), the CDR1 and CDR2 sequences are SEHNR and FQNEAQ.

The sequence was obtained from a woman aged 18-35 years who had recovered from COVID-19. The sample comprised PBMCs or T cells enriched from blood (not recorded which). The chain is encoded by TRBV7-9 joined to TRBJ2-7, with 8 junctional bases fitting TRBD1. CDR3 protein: CASSSTGEGYEQYF. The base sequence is TGTGCCAGCAGCTCGACAGGGGAAGGCTACGAGCAGTACTTC. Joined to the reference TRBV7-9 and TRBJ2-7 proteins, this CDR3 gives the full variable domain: DTGVSQNPRHKITKRGQNVTFRCDPISEHNRLYWYRQTLGQGPEFLTYFQNEAQLEKSRLLSDRFSAERPKGSFSTLEIQRTEQGDSAMYLCASSSTGEGYEQYFGPGTRLTVT.